This T cell receptor (beta chain) is from a study of T cells in Graves' hyperthyroidism and ophthalmopathy. General study results and limits: Most thyroid clonotypes with frequency above 0.001 were detected in blood.

In this sample, this clonotype turned up a few times. What it recognizes is unknown. Amplified TCR beta CDR3 regions derived from RNA transcripts. TCR CDR3 regions were first amplified by RT-PCR with HTBI primers. TCRdb re-analysed the multiplex PCR reads in MiXCR, keeping a single row per CDR3 protein. Of about 740,000 distinct CDR3 sequences listed, approximately 14% are singletons. Graves' hyperthyroidism was deemed stable given no ophthalmopathy progression within 18 months. Thyroid ultrasound, orbital computed tomography, clinical symptoms, and serum thyroxine and TRAb underpinned diagnoses. CDR3 length: 14 residues. CDR1 is SGHAT, CDR2 FQDESV, per germline (reference sequence). Deletions cut 3 bases from V and 4 bases from J, with 12 bases between.

The chain combines TRBV11-1 with TRBJ1-2; D is undetermined. The specimen was blood. This TCR came from a woman under 30 with Graves' hyperthyroidism. Written as DNA, the CDR3 is TGTGCCAGCAGCTTGAACCCCGGCTCCTATGGCTACACCTTC. Translating gives CASSLNPGSYGYTF.